What follows are 7 T cell receptor beta chains derived from one specimen sequenced in a study of blood T cells in healthy people across ages. A second PCR of roughly 7 to 11 cycles used a sample-barcoded 5' primer and a J-beta primer mix. TCRdb passed the 5' RACE reads through MiXCR, listing each CDR3 protein once. The table has almost 800,000 distinct CDR3 sequences, 55% to 70% seen once. The specimen sequenced was blood. These receptors came from a man aged 25-45 years in good health.

V is TRBV29-1 and J is TRBJ1-1; possible D gene TRBD1, 5 bases. CDR1 SQVTM and CDR2 ANQGSEA come from the germline V gene. This CDR3 is built from 13 residues. The V gene lost 5 bases and the J gene lost 4 bases, with 14 bases spanning the gap. CDR3 nucleotides: TGCAGCGTTTCCCGAGGGCAGGGCACTGAAGCTTTCTTT. It codes for CSVSRGQGTEAFF.

The chain links TRBV15 to TRBJ2-7, with 7 bases identical to TRBD1. CDR3 length equals 15 residues. V dropped 1 base and J dropped 3; count of bases not matched to a gene: 6. Germline values: CDR1 LNHNV, CDR2 YYDKDF (reference sequence). The CDR3 region has the DNA TGTGCCACCAGCAGAGGGTACCAGGGGGTCTACGAGCAGTACTTC. It is translated as CATSRGYQGVYEQYF. Supplemented by reference TRBV15 and TRBJ2-7, the full variable domain reads DAMVIQNPRYQVTQFGKPVTLSCSQTLNHNVMYWYQQKSSQAPKLLFHYYDKDFNNEADTPDNFQSRRPNTSFCFLDIRSPGLGDTAMYLCATSRGYQGVYEQYFGPGTRLTVT.

DNA for the CDR3: TGTGCCAGCAGCCAGGGCGCAGGGGGGGGTTATGGCTACACCTTC. Encoded protein: CASSQGAGGGYGYTF. The chain combines TRBV12-3 or TRBV12-4 with TRBJ1-2, with 7 nucleotides matching TRBD1. After removal of 6 bases from V and 5 bases from J, the junction contained 12 bases not matched to a gene. The CDR3 runs 15 residues.

The chain uses TRBV20-1 and TRBJ2-5, with 12 bases matching TRBD2. Germline V CDR1 and CDR2: DFQATT, SNEGSKA (reference sequence). The V and J ends lost 5 bases and 9 bases, in that order; junction bases with no gene match: 7. The CDR3 contains 13 residues. CDR3 residues: CSAQRTSGVAQYF. CDR3 in DNA: TGCAGTGCTCAACGGACTAGCGGGGTGGCCCAGTACTTC.

CDR3: CRGPSGTYEQYF. The CDR3 bases are TGCAGAGGGCCTAGCGGCACCTACGAGCAGTACTTC. The chain links TRBV20-1 to TRBJ2-7; 7 bases line up with TRBD2. The CDR3 contains 12 residues. CDR1 DFQATT and CDR2 SNEGSKA come from the germline V gene (reference sequence).

CDR3 coding DNA: TGTGCCAGCAGCTTACCCCTTAGTCCAACTAGCGGCACAGATACGCAGTATTTT. This codes for CASSLPLSPTSGTDTQYF. This chain uses TRBV7-2 with TRBJ2-3, with 7 positions matching TRBD2. Losses at the gene ends were 2 bases for V and 1 base for J; bases not matched to a gene: 12. Per the germline V gene, CDR1 is SGHTA and CDR2 is FQGNSA. CDR3 length: 18 amino acids.

The chain links TRBV2 to TRBJ2-3, with D tentatively TRBD2 (5 bases). V gave up 8 bases and J gave up 1 base, with 16 bases separating them. Germline V gene data show CDR1 as SNHLY and CDR2 as FYNNEI. The CDR3 length is 15 residues. The CDR3 here is CASAEEPKGTDTQYF. The CDR3 DNA follows: TGTGCCAGCGCGGAGGAGCCTAAAGGCACAGATACGCAGTATTTT.